This entry is about one TCR beta chain. Original processing notes: Nucleated cell counts were estimated from reference gene primer amplification. Sequenced by immunoSEQ multiplex PCR; TCRdb stores in-frame clones only, minus some. D and trimming were read from the DNA, whereas the V and J calls and clone size are those reported in that table. The sample lists 150,000 to 200,000 clones, approximately 90% seen once, with roughly a fifth in the top ten. The sample comes from a study of blood T cell repertoires in COVID-19. Study-wide background: From the United States, Italy and Spain came samples of acute and convalescent COVID-19. PBMCs, B-cell-depleted T cells, or T cells were the source of the cDNA or gDNA that made up the material.

This TCR came from a man in his 60s with active or convalescent COVID-19. The sequencing input was peripheral blood.

The CDR3 DNA reads as TGTGCCTATAGAAAAATGGGCACAGATACGCAGTATTTT. Translating it yields CAYRKMGTDTQYF. The chain carries TRBV2 and TRBJ2-3; D ambiguous. CDR3 length equals 13 residues. CDR1 and CDR2 (germline): SNHLY, FYNNEI. Deletions cut 11 bases from V and 1 base from J, with 13 bases between.